These T cell receptor beta chains were read from a single sample in a study of blood T cell repertoires in COVID-19. Clones were read by immunoSEQ multiplex PCR, and TCRdb kept only the in-frame ones, dropping some. The sample lists some 70,000 clones, roughly 91% occurring once. The sequencing sample was made of peripheral blood. Receptor source: a man in his forties or fifties with active COVID-19. The CDR3 runs from the conserved cysteine through the conserved F or W. Fields, in order: D gene, V gene, clone size, J gene, CDR3 length, CDR3 DNA, CDR3 protein. D genes are given only for firm matches. Rows may omit the clone size; those that give it use once, few, many or a size class.

NA,TRBV5-1,NA,TRBJ2-2,16,TGCGCCAGCACTCGGGGGGCGGGGGCCCGTTCCGGGGAGCTGTTTTTT,CASTRGAGARSGELFF
TRBD1,TRBV4-3,few,TRBJ1-6,16,TGCGCCAGCAGCCAAGATTTCGGCAGGGGGGATTCACCCCTCCACTTT,CASSQDFGRGDSPLHF
NA,TRBV28,NA,TRBJ1-1,13,TGTGCCAGCCTCTGGGGGGGGAATACTGAAGCTTTCTTT,CASLWGGNTEAFF
NA,TRBV19,NA,TRBJ1-5,13,TGTGCCAGTAGTATCGAGAGGGATCAGCCCCAGCATTTT,CASSIERDQPQHF
TRBD1,TRBV7-9,NA,TRBJ2-3,15,TGTGCCAGCAGCCCGGGACAGGGGGTAAAAGATACGCAGTATTTT,CASSPGQGVKDTQYF
TRBD2,TRBV19,once,TRBJ2-1,14,TGTGCCAGTAGTAGGGTAGCGGGGGCGAGGGAGCAGTTCTTC,CASSRVAGAREQFF
NA,TRBV28,NA,TRBJ2-5,12,TGTGCCAGCGGGGGCCGTCGAGAGACCCAGTACTTC,CASGGRRETQYF
NA,TRBV28,NA,TRBJ2-7,14,TGTGCCAGTGCGACTAGGTCCTTGCTCTACGAGCAGTACTTC,CASATRSLLYEQYF
NA,TRBV6-5,NA,TRBJ2-1,13,TGTGCCAGCACCGGGACACCTCACAATGAGCAGTTCTTC,CASTGTPHNEQFF
NA,TRBV5-1,once,TRBJ1-4,14,TGCGCCAGCAGCTTGGGAGGAGCTAATGAAAAACTGTTTTTT,CASSLGGANEKLFF
NA,TRBV7-2,NA,TRBJ1-1,15,TGTGCCAGCAGCGGCGCCCGAGGAAAGAACACTGAAGCTTTCTTT,CASSGARGKNTEAFF
NA,TRBV5-4,NA,TRBJ2-1,14,TGTGCCAGCAGCTCGGAGGCACTAGCCAATGAGCAGTTCTTC,CASSSEALANEQFF
TRBD2,TRBV18,NA,TRBJ2-3,16,TGTGCCAGCTCCCCTCCTAGCGGGAGGGCCTCAGGGACGCAGTATTTT,CASSPPSGRASGTQYF
NA,TRBV3-1/TRBV3-2,NA,TRBJ2-7,14,TGTGCCAGCGCGTTACTTTCTACGGAGGGTGAGCAGTACTTC,CASALLSTEGEQYF
NA,TRBV12-5,NA,TRBJ2-5,15,TGTGCTAGTGGACAAAACGGACAGACCCAAGAGACCCAGTACTTC,CASGQNGQTQETQYF
TRBD2,TRBV7-3,NA,TRBJ2-3,17,TGTGCCAGCAGCTTAAGGGCACGCGGCGGGGGGAAAGATACGCAGTATTTT,CASSLRARGGGKDTQYF
NA,TRBV24-1,NA,TRBJ2-7,15,TGTGCCACCAGCAGTGGTGGCAGGGTACCCTACGAGCAGTACTTC,CATSSGGRVPYEQYF
TRBD2,TRBV7-2,once,TRBJ2-2,16,TGTGCCAGCAGCCAGACTAGCGGGTCCGCCCAGGGGGAGCTGTTTTTT,CASSQTSGSAQGELFF
NA,TRBV6-1,once,TRBJ2-5,17,TGTGCCAGCAGTGGGGAGGGGGGGGCCCTTAACCAAGAGACCCAGTACTTC,CASSGEGGALNQETQYF
TRBD1,TRBV5-5,NA,TRBJ2-6,16,TGTGCCAGCACCTCATCAGGGGGACGAGGGGCCAACGTCCTGACTTTC,CASTSSGGRGANVLTF
TRBD2,TRBV19,once,TRBJ2-1,14,TGTGCCAGTAGTGCCCTAGCGGAATACAATGAGCAGTTCTTC,CASSALAEYNEQFF
TRBD1,TRBV15,NA,TRBJ2-1,14,TGTGCCACCAGCAGAGCACAGGGGTACAATGAGCAGTTCTTC,CATSRAQGYNEQFF
NA,TRBV11-2,NA,TRBJ1-1,15,TGTGCCAGCAGGGTGGGCTGGCACCGGAACACTGAAGCTTTCTTT,CASRVGWHRNTEAFF
NA,TRBV7-2,NA,TRBJ1-1,16,TGTGCCAGCAGCAAGCGATCGTCCCAAATGAACACTGAAGCTTTCTTT,CASSKRSSQMNTEAFF
NA,TRBV27,NA,TRBJ2-7,14,TGTGCCAGCAGTTCCGCGGGCCGGGCCCTCGAGCAGTACTTC,CASSSAGRALEQYF
TRBD2,TRBV7-7,NA,TRBJ2-1,17,TGTGCTAGCAGCCCGACCCTTAGCGGGGGCCGCTTGAATGAGCAGTTCTTC,CASSPTLSGGRLNEQFF
TRBD1,TRBV5-1,NA,TRBJ1-2,11,TGCGCCAGCGGGACAGGGCATGGCTACACCTTC,CASGTGHGYTF
TRBD2,TRBV6-4,NA,TRBJ2-2,15,TGTGCCAGCAGTGACGCTAGCGGGGGGACCGGGGAGCTGTTTTTT,CASSDASGGTGELFF
NA,TRBV30,once,TRBJ1-1,15,TGTGCCTGGAGTGGACCAGGCATAGGGAACACTGAAGCTTTCTTT,CAWSGPGIGNTEAFF
TRBD1,TRBV14,NA,TRBJ1-1,16,TGTGCCAGCAGCCACCGCCCGGGACAGGGGGCCACTGAAGCTTTCTTT,CASSHRPGQGATEAFF
TRBD1,TRBV27,once,TRBJ1-4,16,TGTGCCAGCAGTTCGCAGGGGGCCCTCACTAATGAAAAACTGTTTTTT,CASSSQGALTNEKLFF
NA,TRBV19,NA,TRBJ1-2,13,TGTCCCCCTCGGACTCCAGTCGCATATGGCTACACCTTC,CPPRTPVAYGYTF
NA,TRBV30,NA,TRBJ2-3,14,TGTGCCTGGAGTCCAGGGGGGCTAACAGATACGCAGTATTTT,CAWSPGGLTDTQYF
NA,TRBV19,NA,TRBJ2-6,17,TGTGCCAGTAGTATAGATCAGGCAGGGAGGGGGGCCAACGTCCTGACTTTC,CASSIDQAGRGANVLTF
TRBD2,TRBV3-1/TRBV3-2,NA,TRBJ2-1,19,TGTGCCAGCAGCCAAGATACAGCGGGACTAGCGGGCGCTAACAATGAGCAGTTCTTC,CASSQDTAGLAGANNEQFF
TRBD1,TRBV5-1,NA,TRBJ1-1,18,TGCGCCAGCAGCCTGGCCGTGGTTGGGACAGGAATTGGGACTGAAGCTTTCTTT,CASSLAVVGTGIGTEAFF
TRBD1,TRBV27,NA,TRBJ2-1,17,TGTGCCACATCCGGGACAGGACTGGTTCCCCCCTACAATGAGCAGTTCTTC,CATSGTGLVPPYNEQFF
NA,TRBV21-1,NA,TRBJ2-2,17,TGTGCCAGCAGCTATCCTGTAAGGAGGGGTAACACCGGGGAGCTGTTTTTT,CASSYPVRRGNTGELFF
NA,TRBV7-9,NA,TRBJ1-4,13,TGTGCCAGCAGCTGGATGACAGATGAAAAACTGTTTTTT,CASSWMTDEKLFF
NA,TRBV30,NA,TRBJ1-4,14,TGTGCCTGCCCAGGGGATCGTACTAATGAAAAACTGTTTTTT,CACPGDRTNEKLFF
NA,TRBV11-2,NA,TRBJ2-1,13,TGTGCCAGCAGCCCGGACACACTCAATGAGCAGTTCTTC,CASSPDTLNEQFF
TRBD2,TRBV5-1,NA,TRBJ2-7,15,TGCGCCAGCAGCATGACTAGCGAGAGCTCCTACGAGCAGTACTTC,CASSMTSESSYEQYF
NA,TRBV3-1/TRBV3-2,NA,TRBJ2-7,15,TGTGCCAGCAGCCAAGCCCACGCGGGGTCCTACGAGCAGTACTTC,CASSQAHAGSYEQYF
NA,TRBV6-2/TRBV6-3,NA,TRBJ1-5,18,TGTGCCAGCAGCCCCCCCCCGGGAGGGGGGACCTACAATCAGCCCCAGCATTTT,CASSPPPGGGTYNQPQHF
TRBD2,TRBV9,once,TRBJ2-7,16,TGTGCCAGCAGCCCAAGACTAGCGGGCGTGTCCTACGAGCAGTACTTC,CASSPRLAGVSYEQYF
NA,TRBV7-2,NA,TRBJ1-2,13,TGTGCCAGCAGCACACCGGGGGACTATGGCTACACCTTC,CASSTPGDYGYTF
TRBD2,TRBV18,NA,TRBJ2-3,18,TGTGCCAGCTCACCATCGACTAGCGGGGGGCCGGGCACAGATACGCAGTATTTT,CASSPSTSGGPGTDTQYF
NA,TRBV5-1,NA,TRBJ1-2,15,TGCGCCAGCAGCTTGGGAACTCCTCGGGGTCGTGGCTACACCTTC,CASSLGTPRGRGYTF
NA,TRBV30,NA,TRBJ1-1,13,TGTGCCTGGAGGGAGGACGGGAGAACTGAAGCTTTCTTT,CAWREDGRTEAFF
NA,TRBV11-2,NA,TRBJ1-1,13,TGTGCCAGCAGCTTCTATAAGAACACTGAAGCTTTCTTT,CASSFYKNTEAFF